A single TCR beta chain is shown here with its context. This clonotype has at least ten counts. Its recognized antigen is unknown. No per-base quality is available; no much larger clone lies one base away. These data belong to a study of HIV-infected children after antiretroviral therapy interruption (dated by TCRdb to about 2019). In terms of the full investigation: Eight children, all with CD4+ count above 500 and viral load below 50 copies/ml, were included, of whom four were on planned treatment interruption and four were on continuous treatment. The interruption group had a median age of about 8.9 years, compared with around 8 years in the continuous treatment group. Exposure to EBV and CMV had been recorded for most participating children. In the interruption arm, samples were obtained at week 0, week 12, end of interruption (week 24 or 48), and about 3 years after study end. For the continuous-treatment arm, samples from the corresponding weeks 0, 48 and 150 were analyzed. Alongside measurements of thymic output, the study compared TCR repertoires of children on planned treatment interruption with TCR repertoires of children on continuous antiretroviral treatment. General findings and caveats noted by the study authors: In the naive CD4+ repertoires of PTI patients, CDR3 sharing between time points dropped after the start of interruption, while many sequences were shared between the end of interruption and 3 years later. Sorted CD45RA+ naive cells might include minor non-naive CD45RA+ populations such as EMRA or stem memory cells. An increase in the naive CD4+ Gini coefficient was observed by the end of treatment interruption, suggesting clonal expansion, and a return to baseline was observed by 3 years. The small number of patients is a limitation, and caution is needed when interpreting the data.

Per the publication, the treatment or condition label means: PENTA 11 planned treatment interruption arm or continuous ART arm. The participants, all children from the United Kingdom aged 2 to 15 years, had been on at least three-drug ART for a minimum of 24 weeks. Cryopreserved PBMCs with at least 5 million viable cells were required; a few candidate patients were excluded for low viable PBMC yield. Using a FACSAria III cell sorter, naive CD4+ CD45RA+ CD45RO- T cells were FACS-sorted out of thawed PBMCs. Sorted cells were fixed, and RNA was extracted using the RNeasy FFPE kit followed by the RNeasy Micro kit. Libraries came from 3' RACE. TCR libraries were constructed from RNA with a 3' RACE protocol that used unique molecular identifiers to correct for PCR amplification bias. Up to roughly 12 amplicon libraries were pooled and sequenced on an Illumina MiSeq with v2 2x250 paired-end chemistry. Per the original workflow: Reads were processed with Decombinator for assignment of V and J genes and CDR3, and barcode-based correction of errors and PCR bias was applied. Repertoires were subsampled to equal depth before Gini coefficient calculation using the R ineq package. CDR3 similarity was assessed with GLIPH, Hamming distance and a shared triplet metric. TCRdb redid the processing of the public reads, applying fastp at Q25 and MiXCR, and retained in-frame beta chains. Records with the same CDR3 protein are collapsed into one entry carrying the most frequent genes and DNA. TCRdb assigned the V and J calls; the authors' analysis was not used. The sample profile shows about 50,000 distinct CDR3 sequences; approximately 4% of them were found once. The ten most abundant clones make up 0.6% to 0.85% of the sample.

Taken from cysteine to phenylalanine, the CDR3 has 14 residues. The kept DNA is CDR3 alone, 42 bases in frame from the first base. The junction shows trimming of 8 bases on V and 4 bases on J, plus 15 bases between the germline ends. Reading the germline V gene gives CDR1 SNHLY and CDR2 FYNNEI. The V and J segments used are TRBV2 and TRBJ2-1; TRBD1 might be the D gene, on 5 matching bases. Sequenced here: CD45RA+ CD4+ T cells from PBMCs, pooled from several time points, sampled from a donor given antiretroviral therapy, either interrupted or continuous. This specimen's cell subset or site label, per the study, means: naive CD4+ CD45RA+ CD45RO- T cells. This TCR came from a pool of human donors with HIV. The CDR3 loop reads CASRPLTAYNEQFF. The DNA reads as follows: TGTGCCAGCCGCCCCCTGACAGCTTACAATGAGCAGTTCTTC.